This T cell receptor beta chain was recovered during a study of OX40 agonist ivuxolimab in advanced cancers. Study as a whole: Partial responses were achieved by three patients, one with hepatocellular carcinoma and two with cutaneous melanoma.

Sequencing was performed with immunoSEQ multiplex PCR; in TCRdb, only in-frame clones are kept and a portion is missing. This sample has under 55,000 clones, with 85% to 95% found just once. Per the germline V gene, CDR1 is GTSNPN and CDR2 is SVGIG (reference sequence). The V gene lost 8 bases and the J gene lost 1 base, with 17 bases spanning the gap. The length of the CDR3 is 14 residues. The specimen comprised CD4+ or CD8+ T cells sorted from blood, sampled in a trial of the OX40 agonist ivuxolimab. The V call is TRBV30, the J call TRBJ1-1; perhaps TRBD1 as D (6 bases). The source is an adult with an advanced solid tumor such as melanoma, head and neck, liver or kidney cancer. CDR3 residues: CARTPGQGNTEAFF. The DNA for the CDR3 is TGTGCCAGAACTCCGGGACAAGGGAACACTGAAGCTTTCTTT. Filled out from reference TRBV30 and TRBJ1-1, the complete variable domain reads SQTIHQWPATLVQPVGSPLSLECTVEGTSNPNLYWYRQAAGRGLQLLFYSVGIGQISSEVPQNLSASRPQDRQFILSSKKLLLSDSGFYLCARTPGQGNTEAFFGQGTRLTVV.